The rows below give T cell receptor beta chains drawn from one sample of a study of T cells after yellow fever vaccination. Each CDR3 protein is one row after TCRdb ran MiXCR on the 5' RACE reads. The data show some 110,000 distinct CDR3 sequences, about 7.8% seen once. Sequenced here: CD4+ T cells sorted from PBMCs, sampled roughly 45 days after the first yellow fever vaccination. All receptors derive from a man younger than 35 who received the YFV17D yellow fever vaccine. Both conserved end residues are part of each CDR3. A D gene is named only where the DNA matches it firmly. The listing skips clone size in some rows; elsewhere it reads once, few, many or a size class.

cdr3_aa: CASSRSTSFNTGELFF; cdr3_nt: TGCGCCAGCAGCCGCTCGACTAGCTTCAACACCGGGGAGCTGTTTTTT; v_call: TRBV4-1; clone_size: many; j_call: TRBJ2-2; d_call: TRBD2
cdr3_aa: CASSLRGVGSYGYTF; cdr3_nt: TGTGCCAGCAGTCTGAGGGGGGTTGGAAGCTATGGCTACACCTTC; v_call: TRBV5-6; clone_size: many; j_call: TRBJ1-2; d_call: NA
cdr3_aa: CASSLDDEKLFF; cdr3_nt: TGTGCCAGCAGCTTAGACGATGAAAAACTGTTTTTT; v_call: TRBV7-2; clone_size: many; j_call: TRBJ1-4; d_call: NA
cdr3_aa: CASSQEVQGREAFF; cdr3_nt: TGCGCCAGCAGCCAAGAAGTACAGGGAAGAGAAGCTTTCTTT; v_call: TRBV4-3; clone_size: many; j_call: TRBJ1-1; d_call: NA
cdr3_aa: CASSQDNGLSGHPMNTEAFF; cdr3_nt: TGTGCCAGCAGCCAAGATAACGGTCTCAGCGGTCACCCTATGAACACTGAAGCTTTCTTT; v_call: TRBV4-2; clone_size: many; j_call: TRBJ1-1; d_call: NA
cdr3_aa: CASSHSRGLSSTDTQYF; cdr3_nt: TGCGCCAGCAGCCACTCACGGGGACTATCGAGCACAGATACGCAGTATTTT; v_call: TRBV4-1; clone_size: many; j_call: TRBJ2-3; d_call: TRBD2
cdr3_aa: CASTKARGQGNQPQHF; cdr3_nt: TGTGCCAGCACCAAAGCCCGGGGACAGGGTAATCAGCCCCAGCATTTT; v_call: TRBV12-3/TRBV12-4; clone_size: many; j_call: TRBJ1-5; d_call: TRBD1
cdr3_aa: CASSGQGGTEAFF; cdr3_nt: TGTGCCAGCAGCGGACAGGGTGGCACTGAAGCTTTCTTT; v_call: TRBV7-9; clone_size: many; j_call: TRBJ1-1; d_call: TRBD1
cdr3_aa: CASSWTGSPQYF; cdr3_nt: TGTGCCAGCAGCTGGACCGGAAGCCCCCAGTACTTC; v_call: TRBV28; clone_size: few; j_call: TRBJ2-5; d_call: NA
cdr3_aa: CASSQDLRQPGGYTF; cdr3_nt: TGTGCCAGCAGCCAAGATCTCAGGCAGCCAGGTGGCTACACCTTC; v_call: TRBV3-1; clone_size: many; j_call: TRBJ1-2; d_call: NA
cdr3_aa: CASRVGGGTEAFF; cdr3_nt: TGTGCCAGCAGGGTCGGGGGGGGAACTGAAGCTTTCTTT; v_call: TRBV12-3/TRBV12-4; clone_size: few; j_call: TRBJ1-1; d_call: NA
cdr3_aa: CASSLPGCQGRVIRTEAFF; cdr3_nt: TGTGCCAGCAGCTTACCCGGGTGTCAGGGACGAGTAATTAGGACTGAAGCTTTCTTT; v_call: TRBV7-3; clone_size: NA; j_call: TRBJ1-1; d_call: NA
cdr3_aa: CASSLAGAGANVLTF; cdr3_nt: TGTGCCAGCAGCTTAGCAGGGGCCGGGGCCAACGTCCTGACTTTC; v_call: TRBV7-2; clone_size: many; j_call: TRBJ2-6; d_call: NA
cdr3_aa: CASSLVAGGGTEAFF; cdr3_nt: TGTGCCAGCAGCTTAGTCGCCGGGGGAGGCACTGAAGCTTTCTTT; v_call: TRBV7-2; clone_size: many; j_call: TRBJ1-1; d_call: NA
cdr3_aa: CSARDPGQGNYGYTF; cdr3_nt: TGCAGTGCTAGAGACCCGGGACAGGGGAACTATGGCTACACCTTC; v_call: TRBV20-1; clone_size: many; j_call: TRBJ1-2; d_call: TRBD1
cdr3_aa: CASSLVPVSYNEQFF; cdr3_nt: TGCGCCAGCAGCTTGGTGCCAGTATCCTACAATGAGCAGTTCTTC; v_call: TRBV5-1; clone_size: many; j_call: TRBJ2-1; d_call: NA
cdr3_aa: CASSNTGGSTEAFF; cdr3_nt: TGCGCCAGCAGCAATACAGGGGGATCCACTGAAGCTTTCTTT; v_call: TRBV5-1; clone_size: many; j_call: TRBJ1-1; d_call: TRBD1
cdr3_aa: CASRTGREKLFF; cdr3_nt: TGTGCCAGCAGGACGGGCAGGGAAAAACTGTTTTTT; v_call: TRBV6-5; clone_size: many; j_call: TRBJ1-4; d_call: NA
cdr3_aa: CASTEWTGQPQHF; cdr3_nt: TGTGCCAGCACCGAGTGGACCGGTCAGCCCCAGCATTTT; v_call: TRBV6-1; clone_size: many; j_call: TRBJ1-5; d_call: NA
cdr3_aa: CASSIGHSNQPQHF; cdr3_nt: TGCGCCAGCAGCATCGGTCATAGCAATCAGCCCCAGCATTTT; v_call: TRBV5-1; clone_size: NA; j_call: TRBJ1-5; d_call: NA
cdr3_aa: CASTLAGMGNQPQHF; cdr3_nt: TGTGCCAGCACTTTGGCTGGGATGGGCAATCAGCCCCAGCATTTT; v_call: TRBV12-3/TRBV12-4; clone_size: many; j_call: TRBJ1-5; d_call: NA
cdr3_aa: CASSPPARETQYF; cdr3_nt: TGTGCCAGCAGCCCCCCCGCGCGTGAGACCCAGTACTTC; v_call: TRBV27; clone_size: many; j_call: TRBJ2-5; d_call: NA
cdr3_aa: CASSPDRAHEQYF; cdr3_nt: TGTGCCAGCTCACCGGACAGGGCCCACGAGCAGTACTTC; v_call: TRBV18; clone_size: many; j_call: TRBJ2-7; d_call: TRBD1